These 24 T cell receptor beta chains share one sample of origin, sequenced in a study of breast tumors, draining lymph nodes, adjacent tissues. In TCRdb, the multiplex PCR reads were re-called with MiXCR into one record per CDR3 protein. The repertoire holds more than 250,000 distinct CDR3 sequences, with over 30% as singletons. Breast cancer patients provided tissue from their axillary draining lymph nodes. The specimen sequenced was axillary lymph node tissue. Receptors were obtained from a female donor with breast cancer. Some clones in this sample may be carry-over from other donors' samples.

This rearrangement joins TRBV27 to TRBJ2-5; perhaps TRBD2 as D (7 bases). Germline-derived CDR1 and CDR2 are MNHEY and SMNVEV (reference sequence). This CDR3 spans 16 amino acids. Trimming pared 2 bases from V and 1 base from J, leaving 14 bases between. The CDR3 region has the DNA TGTGCCAGCAGTTTACTGGGGGGGGGCGGCCAAGAGACCCAGTACTTC. It is translated as CASSLLGGGGQETQYF.

This clonotype was recorded a few times. This rearrangement joins TRBV6-5 to TRBJ1-1; D remains ambiguous. CDR1 is MNHEY, CDR2 SVGAGI, per germline. This CDR3 comprises 14 residues. V lost 4 bases and J lost 0, with 9 bases in between. CDR3 amino acids: CASSSLSVNTEAFF. CDR3 in DNA: TGTGCCAGCAGTTCCCTGTCCGTGAACACTGAAGCTTTCTTT.

Of note for this clonotype: Given a much more abundant clone one base away, this may be a read error. CDR3 sequence reads: CASSFGATGTQYF. The CDR3 DNA reads as TGTGCCAGCAGTTTCGGGGCCACCGGGACCCAGTACTTC. The chain combines TRBV12-3 or TRBV12-4 with TRBJ2-5; D possibly matches TRBD1 or TRBD2 (5 bases each). With 3 bases removed from V and 7 bases from J, the gap between germline ends came to 12 bases. The CDR3 is 13 residues long.

This clonotype showed up many times. The rearrangement links TRBV7-2 to TRBJ2-5; tentatively, D is TRBD1 or TRBD2 (6 bases each). V was cut by 2 bases and J by 1 base, with 11 bases left in between. CDR3 length: 15 residues. CDR1 and CDR2 from the germline V gene are SGHTA and FQGNSA. CDR3 coding DNA: TGTGCCAGCAGCTTATTAGGGGGGACCCAAGAGACCCAGTACTTC. Translating it yields CASSLLGGTQETQYF. The full variable domain, in which reference TRBV7-2 and TRBJ2-5 provide the parts outside the CDR3, is GAGVSQSPSNKVTEKGKDVELRCDPISGHTALYWYRQSLGQGLEFLIYFQGNSAPDKSGLPSDRFSAERTGGSVSTLTIQRTQQEDSAVYLCASSLLGGTQETQYFGPGTRLLVL.

CDR3 sequence: CSVTSGEAYNEKLFF. In nucleotides, the CDR3 is TGCAGCGTGACTAGCGGAGAGGCCTACAATGAAAAACTGTTTTTT. This chain uses TRBV29-1 with TRBJ1-4; D is undetermined. V was shortened by 6 bases and J by 5 bases, with 19 bases between the two germline ends. CDR1 is SQVTM and CDR2 is ANQGSEA in the germline V gene. The CDR3 contains 15 residues. Full variable domain (outside the CDR3, taken from reference TRBV29-1 and TRBJ1-4): SAVISQKPSRDICQRGTSLTIQCQVDSQVTMMFWYRQQPGQSLTLIATANQGSEATYESGFVIDKFPISRPNLTFSTLTVSNMSPEDSSIYLCSVTSGEAYNEKLFFGSGTQLSVL.

The count of this clonotype is one. The V call is TRBV7-9, the J call TRBJ2-1, with 9 bases aligning to TRBD2. This CDR3 contains 16 residues. V gave up 3 bases and J gave up 4 bases; unmatched junction bases: 7. Germline assignment: CDR1 SEHNR and CDR2 FQNEAQ (reference sequence). In DNA form, the CDR3 reads TGTGCCAGCAGCTTGCTTGGACTAGCGAAATACAATGAGCAGTTCTTC. Translation gives CASSLLGLAKYNEQFF.

This clonotype was counted many times. As DNA, the CDR3 is TGCAGTGCTAGAGATGGTCTCAGGGTTTCCTACGAGCAGTACTTC. Its protein product is CSARDGLRVSYEQYF. The chain joins TRBV20-1 to TRBJ2-7; perhaps TRBD1 as D (5 bases). The germline gives CDR1 DFQATT, CDR2 SNEGSKA (reference sequence). Between the trimmed V and J ends, which lost 0 bases and 1 base, there was a span of 13 bases. The CDR3 is 15 amino acids.

V and J are TRBV11-1 and TRBJ1-6; no reliable D call. CDR1 is SGHAT, CDR2 FQDESV, per germline (reference sequence). The CDR3 contains 15 residues. Trimming stripped 5 bases from V and 11 bases from J, with 19 bases between. The CDR3: CASSQDLGIETPLHF. The DNA for the CDR3 is TGTGCCAGCAGCCAGGACCTGGGTATCGAAACACCCCTCCACTTT. Filled out from reference TRBV11-1 and TRBJ1-6, the complete variable domain reads EAEVAQSPRYKITEKSQAVAFWCDPISGHATLYWYRQILGQGPELLVQFQDESVVDDSQLPKDRFSAERLKGVDSTLKIQPAELGDSAMYLCASSQDLGIETPLHFGNGTRLTVT.

Of note for this clonotype: A read error is likely, as this CDR3 ends without the conserved phenylalanine or tryptophan. The chain joins TRBV2 to TRBJ1-2, with unresolved D. This CDR3 contains 13 residues. The germline V and J ends were trimmed by 6 bases and 8 bases, with 16 bases remaining between them. Germline V gives CDR1 SNHLY, CDR2 FYNNEI. CDR3 DNA sequence: TGTGCCAGCAGATACGACCCAATTTGGGGCTACACCCTC. As protein: CASRYDPIWGYTL.

This clonotype was counted at least ten times. The chain has TRBV5-8 and TRBJ1-2; no firm D call. Germline V gene data show CDR1 as SGHTS and CDR2 as YDEGEE. V gave up 4 bases and J gave up 8 bases, with 12 bases separating them. The CDR3 consists of 12 residues. The CDR3 sequence is CASSPDFRGYTF. The CDR3 bases are TGTGCCAGCAGCCCGGACTTCCGCGGCTACACCTTC.

This clonotype came up many times. V and J are TRBV20-1 and TRBJ2-7, with 13 nucleotides matching TRBD2. Germline V gene lookup returns CDR1 DFQATT and CDR2 SNEGSKA (reference sequence). V was pared by 4 bases and J by 4 bases, with 7 bases of the junction left unmatched. The CDR3 length is 15 residues. The DNA for the CDR3 is TGCAGTGCTACCCCCGGGACTAGCGGGATGTACGAGCAGTACTTC. Protein sequence: CSATPGTSGMYEQYF.

This clonotype showed up many times. This chain uses TRBV13 with TRBJ2-7, with D hard to call. The V end lost 1 base, the J end lost 2 bases, and 9 bases lay between the germline ends. Germline V CDR1 and CDR2: PRHDT, FYEKMQ (reference sequence). The CDR3 is 14 amino acids. The chain's CDR3 is CASSLVGRTYEQYF. The DNA of the CDR3 is TGTGCCAGCAGCTTAGTTGGCAGAACCTACGAGCAGTACTTC.

The chain employs TRBV5-1 and TRBJ2-7, with 8 bases that match TRBD1. From germline, CDR1 is SGHRS and CDR2 YFSETQ. The CDR3 has 16 amino acids. Losses at the gene ends were 4 bases for V and 0 bases for J; bases not matched to a gene: 9. The CDR3 spells CASSPTDRDNSYEQYF. In DNA form, the CDR3 reads TGCGCCAGCAGCCCCACGGACAGGGACAACTCCTACGAGCAGTACTTC.

In its sample, this clonotype was seen many times. The chain has TRBV6-6 and TRBJ2-7; D perhaps matches TRBD1 (5 bases). V was clipped by 2 bases and J by 6 bases, with 11 bases between them. The germline V gene has CDR1 MNHNY and CDR2 SVGAGI (reference sequence). There are 13 residues in the CDR3. The CDR3 here is CASSYHPGAEQYF. DNA of the CDR3: TGTGCCAGCAGTTACCACCCTGGGGCCGAGCAGTACTTC.

This clonotype occurred a few times. A much more abundant neighbour one base away suggests this may be a read error. The chain combines TRBV20-1 with TRBJ2-3; D remains unclear. The CDR3 loop spans 14 amino acids. Germline assignment: CDR1 DFQATT and CDR2 SNEGSKA (reference sequence). The CDR3 reads CSAMGSFGTATQYF. The CDR3 bases are TGCAGTGCTATGGGGTCTTTTGGCACAGCTACGCAGTATTTT.

This clonotype was seen at least ten times. The chain couples TRBV24-1 to TRBJ2-3; 7 positions agree with TRBD2. V trimming: 5 bases; J trimming: 7 bases; junction bases outside the gene matches: 8. The CDR3 length is 14 residues. CDR1 and CDR2 (germline): KGHDR, SFDVKD. CDR3 sequence reads: CATSVFGGSYTQYF. The CDR3 DNA reads as TGTGCCACCAGTGTATTCGGCGGGAGTTATACGCAGTATTTT.

Ten or more counts support this clonotype. The rearrangement uses TRBV11-2 and TRBJ2-5, with 9 bases identical to TRBD2. The CDR3 extends over 17 amino acids. V gave up 5 bases and J gave up 4 bases; unmatched junction bases: 14. CDR1 and CDR2 (germline): SGHAT, FQNNGV. CDR3 coding DNA: TGTGCCAGCAGCGCCCGCCCTACGGCGGGAGGGAGAGAGACCCAGTACTTC. It encodes CASSARPTAGGRETQYF.

The chain links TRBV2 to TRBJ2-5, with 8 positions matching TRBD2. Looked up from germline, CDR1 is SNHLY and CDR2 is FYNNEI. Trimming removed 6 bases from V and 4 bases from J; junction bases left unmatched: 4. The CDR3 consists of 13 residues. The CDR3 nucleotides read TGTGCCAGCAGGGGGCGGGGGGCAGAGACCCAGTACTTC. Protein product: CASRGRGAETQYF. The whole variable domain, filled in from reference TRBV2 and TRBJ2-5, reads EPEVTQTPSHQVTQMGQEVILRCVPISNHLYFYWYRQILGQKVEFLVSFYNNEISEKSEIFDDQFSVERPDGSNFTLKIRSTKLEDSAMYFCASRGRGAETQYFGPGTRLLVL.

This clonotype occurred many times. The chain joins TRBV5-1 to TRBJ1-6; no clear D. Germline V gives CDR1 SGHRS, CDR2 YFSETQ. V lost 5 bases and J 5 bases, leaving 11 bases between the germline ends. The CDR3 extends over 14 amino acids. CDR3 in DNA: TGCGCCAGCAGGGTGGGCGATAATAATTCACCCCTCCACTTT. This translates into CASRVGDNNSPLHF.

The J gene is TRBJ2-7, the V gene TRBV7-6; D perhaps matches TRBD2 (6 bases). The CDR3 totals 12 residues. Germline CDR1 reads SGHVS; CDR2 reads FNYEAQ. The CDR3, as DNA: TGTGCTAAACTAGCCTCTTCCTACGAGCAGTACTTC. This translates into CAKLASSYEQYF.

This clonotype occurred many times. The chain employs TRBV7-9 and TRBJ1-5, with unresolved D. From germline, CDR1 is SEHNR and CDR2 FQNEAQ (reference sequence). V lost 1 base to trimming and J lost 4 bases, with 2 bases between them. This CDR3 has 12 amino acids. This chain's CDR3 is CASSLVNQPQHF. Here the CDR3 DNA reads TGTGCCAGCAGCTTAGTTAATCAGCCCCAGCATTTT.

Details on this clonotype: A much more abundant neighbour one base away suggests this may be a read error. CDR3 sequence reads: CASSFSTTNEELFF. In nucleotides, the CDR3 is TGTGCCAGCAGTTTTAGTACAACTAATGAAGAACTGTTTTTT. The chain recombines TRBV27 with TRBJ1-4; D unresolved. Germline V gene lookup returns CDR1 MNHEY and CDR2 SMNVEV (reference sequence). This CDR3 region has 14 residues.

This clonotype came up many times. The chain combines TRBV20-1 with TRBJ2-3; 8 nucleotides agree with TRBD2. The CDR3 is made up of 15 amino acids. J gave up 4 bases and V 4 bases, and 10 bases lay outside the gene matches. Per germline, CDR1 DFQATT and CDR2 SNEGSKA (reference sequence). CDR3 nucleotides: TGCAGTGCTACCGGGACTAGGAGGGGCCCAGATACGCAGTATTTT. This translates into CSATGTRRGPDTQYF.

This clonotype was detected ten times or more. This sequence joins TRBV5-8 and TRBJ2-3, with D possibly matching TRBD2 (5 bases). CDR3 size: 16 residues. The V and J ends lost 3 bases and 0 bases respectively, with 14 bases between them. From germline, CDR1 is SGHTS and CDR2 YDEGEE. The CDR3 region is CASSSGWEVSTDTQYF. For the CDR3, the DNA is TGTGCCAGCAGCTCGGGGTGGGAAGTGAGCACAGATACGCAGTATTTT.